These 32 T cell receptor beta chains came from one sample sequenced in a study of shared clonotypes between healthy human individuals. The protocol was immunoSEQ multiplex PCR, while the TCRdb copy is restricted to in-frame clones and leaves out a portion. The table includes a few million clones, 90% to 96% detected once. The sequenced material came from naive CD4+ T cells sorted from blood. Subset meaning: CD45RA+ positively selected. These receptors came from a man aged 18 to 30 in good health.

The rearrangement joins TRBV7-8 to TRBJ2-3, with D possibly TRBD1 on 6 matching bases. CDR3 length equals 16 residues. Looked up from germline, CDR1 is SGHVS and CDR2 is FQNEAQ. V lost 4 bases and J lost 0, with 14 bases in between. CDR3 nucleotide sequence: TGTGCCAGCAGCTACTATGGGACAATTAGCACAGATACGCAGTATTTT. It codes for CASSYYGTISTDTQYF.

Concerning this clone itself: The final CDR3 position lacks the conserved phenylalanine or tryptophan, pointing to a likely read error. Because the CDR3's place on the DNA is in doubt, the DNA is left out and the CDR3 is given as listed by TCRdb. V gene TRBV4-1 combines with J gene TRBJ2-7; no check of the table's D call, TRBD2, against the DNA was made. From its first to its last residue, the CDR3 has 10 amino acids. Germline V lookup: CDR1 MGHRA, CDR2 YSYEKL. CDR3 region: CASSQDRGGP.

Comment on this clone: Different DNA sequences within this sample yield the same CDR3. The chain employs TRBV10-3 and TRBJ2-7; 9 nucleotides align to TRBD2. Trimming at V came to 2 bases and at J to 1 base, leaving 3 bases not matched to a gene. This CDR3 comprises 15 residues. Germline V gene lookup returns CDR1 ENHRY and CDR2 SYGVKD. The CDR3 here is CAISEGGGASYEQYF. The CDR3 DNA is TGTGCCATCAGTGAGGGCGGGGGGGCGTCCTACGAGCAGTACTTC.

The chain joins TRBV6-6 to TRBJ2-7; D may be TRBD1 or TRBD2 (7 bases each). The V end lost 7 bases, the J end lost 3 bases, and 16 bases lay between the germline ends. The V gene's germline CDR1 is MNHNY and CDR2 SVGAGI (reference sequence). This CDR3 has 14 residues. The CDR3 DNA reads as TGTGCCAGCAAGGGTGGGAGGGGGCTCTACGAGCAGTACTTC. Translated: CASKGGRGLYEQYF.

The chain couples TRBV18 to TRBJ2-5, with TRBD2 matching over 7 bases. Germline V gene data show CDR1 as KGHSH and CDR2 as LQKENI. The CDR3 covers 14 residues. V shed 0 bases, J shed 7 bases, and the junction held 5 bases outside the gene matches. CDR3 sequence (DNA): TGTGCCAGCTCACCACCGCGGGTAGCGGGGACCCAGTACTTC. Protein product: CASSPPRVAGTQYF.

The V and J genes are TRBV12-5 and TRBJ2-3; TRBD1 aligns across 8 bases. Germline CDR1 is LGHNT and CDR2 is FRNRAP. The CDR3 is 18 amino acids. V lost 7 bases, J lost 7 bases, and 22 bases stayed unmatched. The CDR3 loop is CASDGSPDRDLSTYTQYF. The DNA for the CDR3 is TGTGCTAGTGACGGTTCCCCGGACAGGGACCTTAGCACGTATACGCAGTATTTT. Full variable domain (outside the CDR3, taken from reference TRBV12-5 and TRBJ2-3): DARVTQTPRHKVTEMGQEVTMRCQPILGHNTVFWYRQTMMQGLELLAYFRNRAPLDDSGMPKDRFSAEMPDATLATLKIQPSEPRDSAVYFCASDGSPDRDLSTYTQYFGPGTRLTVL.

This clone has only one observation. The chain recombines TRBV6-1 with TRBJ1-5; a possible D gene is TRBD1 (6 bases). This CDR3 has 15 residues. The germline V gene encodes CDR1 MNHNS and CDR2 SASEGT. Trimming removed 5 bases at V and 1 base at J, with 12 bases between. The CDR3 loop is CASSSTGSSNQPQHF. CDR3 nucleotide sequence: TGTGCCAGCAGTAGTACAGGGTCCAGCAATCAGCCCCAGCATTTT.

The J gene is TRBJ2-5, the V gene TRBV18; no clear D gene. The V and J ends lost 0 bases and 5 bases respectively, with 1 base between them. CDR1 and CDR2 from the germline V gene are KGHSH and LQKENI. The CDR3 has 11 amino acids. As DNA, the CDR3 is TGTGCCAGCTCACCACCGGAGACCCAGTACTTC. Protein sequence: CASSPPETQYF. The full variable domain, rest sourced from reference TRBV18 and TRBJ2-5, is NAGVMQNPRHLVRRRGQEARLRCSPMKGHSHVYWYRQLPEEGLKFMVYLQKENIIDESGMPKERFSAEFPKEGPSILRIQQVVRGDSAAYFCASSPPETQYFGPGTRLLVL.

The rearrangement uses TRBV11-3 and TRBJ2-1; 8 nucleotides align to TRBD2. Germline CDR1 reads SGHNT; CDR2 reads YENEEA. The junction had 14 bases not matched to a gene; V was cut back by 5 bases and J by 5 bases. The CDR3 totals 17 residues. DNA of the CDR3: TGTGCCAGCAGCCTGGGAGAGGGACTAGTGGGGAACAATGAGCAGTTCTTC. Its translation: CASSLGEGLVGNNEQFF.

This chain joins TRBV2 and TRBJ2-3; no clear D. This CDR3 has 15 amino acids. V lost 7 bases, J lost 1 base, and 15 bases lay in between. Germline V CDR1 and CDR2: SNHLY, FYNNEI. CDR3: CASKLEGSGTDTQYF. In DNA form, the CDR3 reads TGTGCCAGCAAGTTAGAAGGATCCGGCACAGATACGCAGTATTTT.

The chain links TRBV27 to TRBJ1-2, with 10 bases matching TRBD1. Looked up from germline, CDR1 is MNHEY and CDR2 is SMNVEV (reference sequence). This CDR3 has 15 residues. V shed 3 bases and J 4 bases; nucleotides not matched to a gene: 5. The CDR3 DNA follows: TGTGCCAGCAGTTTTCTGGGACAGGGGACCTATGGCTACACCTTC. Amino acids: CASSFLGQGTYGYTF.

The chain employs TRBV7-2 and TRBJ1-5; no definite D call. Germline V gene sequence: CDR1 SGHTA, CDR2 FQGNSA. Between the trimmed V and J ends, which lost 6 bases and 3 bases, there was a span of 12 bases. The CDR3 is 14 residues long. As DNA, the CDR3 is TGTGCCAGCAGTCATGGGTGGAACAATCAGCCCCAGCATTTT. Encoded protein: CASSHGWNNQPQHF.

This chain joins TRBV19 and TRBJ2-3; 9 nucleotides align to TRBD1. This CDR3 is 14 amino acids long. From germline, CDR1 is LNHDA and CDR2 SQIVND (reference sequence). The J segment lost 1 base and the V segment lost 6 bases, leaving 2 bases of the junction unmatched. CDR3 DNA: TGTGCCAGTAGAAGGACAGGGGGCACAGATACGCAGTATTTT. Translated: CASRRTGGTDTQYF.

V usage is TRBV19 and J usage is TRBJ2-7, with 10 bases matching TRBD2. CDR1 is LNHDA, CDR2 SQIVND, per germline (reference sequence). The CDR3 contains 15 residues. Trimming took 6 bases from V and 3 from J; bases not matched to a gene: 8. The CDR3 spells CASSGKAGGSYEQYF. In nucleotides, the CDR3 is TGTGCCAGTAGCGGGAAAGCGGGAGGGAGCTACGAGCAGTACTTC.

The chain links TRBV5-6 to TRBJ1-1; no clear D. Germline lookup yields CDR1 SGHDT and CDR2 YYEEEE. The CDR3 is made up of 15 amino acids. V lost 4 bases and J 1 base, leaving 14 bases between the germline ends. CDR3 in amino acids: CASSSDIGANTEAFF. The CDR3 region has the DNA TGTGCCAGCAGCAGCGACATAGGTGCGAACACTGAAGCTTTCTTT.

CDR3 sequence: CASSIMAGVYEQYF. Written as DNA, the CDR3 is TGTGCCAGTAGTATTATGGCGGGAGTGTACGAGCAGTACTTC. V is TRBV19 and J is TRBJ2-7; 7 nucleotides align to TRBD2. Per germline, CDR1 LNHDA and CDR2 SQIVND (reference sequence). After removal of 3 bases from V and 4 bases from J, the junction contained 6 bases not matched to a gene. The CDR3 consists of 14 residues.

This rearrangement joins TRBV4-3 to TRBJ2-7, with D perhaps assigned TRBD1 or TRBD2 (5 bases each). V lost 1 base and J 7 bases, leaving 14 bases between the germline ends. Germline loops: CDR1 LGHNA, CDR2 YSLEER. The CDR3 spans 14 residues. The chain's CDR3 is CASSQVTGTLEQYF. Here the CDR3 DNA reads TGCGCCAGCAGCCAAGTTACGGGGACCTTGGAGCAGTACTTC.

This chain links TRBV6-6 with TRBJ2-5; D is ambiguous. V was shortened by 2 bases and J by 1 base, with 8 bases between the two germline ends. The germline gives CDR1 MNHNY, CDR2 SVGAGI (reference sequence). The CDR3 is 14 residues long. Here the CDR3 DNA reads TGTGCCAGCAGTTACGGCGACCTCCAAGAGACCCAGTACTTC. This translates into CASSYGDLQETQYF.

The rearrangement links TRBV27 to TRBJ2-2, with TRBD1 matching over 8 bases. The CDR3 runs to 16 residues. CDR1 and CDR2 from the germline V gene are MNHEY and SMNVEV (reference sequence). The J segment lost 6 bases and the V segment lost 3 bases, leaving 9 bases of the junction unmatched. This CDR3 reads CASSLLQGGSSGELFF. Written as DNA, the CDR3 is TGTGCCAGCAGTTTGTTACAGGGGGGAAGTTCCGGGGAGCTGTTTTTT.

The V call is TRBV27, the J call TRBJ2-7; 7 nucleotides match TRBD2. The CDR3 is made up of 15 amino acids. The V and J ends lost 6 bases and 1 base, in that order; junction bases with no gene match: 9. CDR1 is MNHEY and CDR2 is SMNVEV in the germline V gene (reference sequence). CDR3 sequence reads: CASSSPGTTSYEQYF. The CDR3 nucleotides read TGTGCCAGCAGCTCCCCCGGGACTACTTCCTACGAGCAGTACTTC.

The chain is built from TRBV4-1 and TRBJ2-7; D unresolved. Germline CDR1 and CDR2: MGHRA and YSYEKL. The CDR3 totals 13 residues. Trimming took off 9 bases at V and 0 bases at J, with 12 bases between the two ends. As DNA, the CDR3 is TGCGCCAGTACACCATGGCCCTCCTACGAGCAGTACTTC. This translates into CASTPWPSYEQYF.

This clone was seen a single time. In the same sample, other DNA sequences code for this CDR3. This chain links TRBV9 with TRBJ1-1, with a tentative D call TRBD1 (6 bases). CDR1 and CDR2 (germline): SGDLS, YYNGEE. V lost 2 bases and J lost 4, with 9 bases in between. The CDR3 runs to 13 residues. As DNA, the CDR3 is TGTGCCAGCAGCGTGCAGGGGTCCACTGAAGCTTTCTTT. Translating gives CASSVQGSTEAFF. The full variable domain, with the rest looked up from reference TRBV9 and TRBJ1-1, is DSGVTQTPKHLITATGQRVTLRCSPRSGDLSVYWYQQSLDQGLQFLIQYYNGEERAKGNILERFSAQQFPDLHSELNLSSLELGDSALYFCASSVQGSTEAFFGQGTRLTVV.

This clone appeared a few times. This sample includes further DNA sequences coding for the same CDR3. The V and J genes are TRBV4-3 and TRBJ2-3; D is unclear. Germline lookup yields CDR1 LGHNA and CDR2 YSLEER. V was trimmed by 0 bases and J by 1 base, leaving 5 bases between them. The CDR3 has 14 residues. CDR3 region: CASSQDLGTDTQYF. As DNA, the CDR3 is TGCGCCAGCAGCCAAGATCTAGGCACAGATACGCAGTATTTT.

The rearrangement links TRBV29-1 to TRBJ2-5; D is undetermined. Germline assignment: CDR1 SQVTM and CDR2 ANQGSEA. V lost 3 bases and J 2 bases, leaving 7 bases between the germline ends. CDR3 length: 12 residues. The CDR3 sequence is CSVDARQETQYF. In DNA, the CDR3 is TGCAGCGTTGACGCCAGACAAGAGACCCAGTACTTC.

As regards this clone: This CDR3 is also generated by other DNA sequences in the sample. The genes are TRBV7-8 and TRBJ1-1, with 7 bases aligning to TRBD1. The CDR3 has 14 amino acids. Germline CDR1 reads SGHVS; CDR2 reads FQNEAQ. V was clipped by 1 base and J by 5 bases; unmatched bases: 4. The CDR3 spells CASSLEGGRTEAFF. CDR3 DNA sequence: TGTGCCAGCAGCTTAGAAGGGGGCAGGACTGAAGCTTTCTTT. The variable domain in full, with the rest retrieved from reference TRBV7-8 and TRBJ1-1, is GAGVSQSPRYKVAKRGQDVALRCDPISGHVSLFWYQQALGQGPEFLTYFQNEAQLDKSGLPSDRFFAERPEGSVSTLKIQRTQQEDSAVYLCASSLEGGRTEAFFGQGTRLTVV.

The J gene is TRBJ1-2, the V gene TRBV15, with no clear D. Trimming pared 0 bases from V and 8 bases from J, leaving 10 bases between. Per germline, CDR1 LNHNV and CDR2 YYDKDF (reference sequence). The CDR3 loop spans 13 amino acids. The CDR3 nucleotides are TGTGCCACCAGCAGAGAGAGCCGGTCAGGCTACACCTTC. This encodes CATSRESRSGYTF. Variable domain in full (rest from reference TRBV15 and TRBJ1-2): DAMVIQNPRYQVTQFGKPVTLSCSQTLNHNVMYWYQQKSSQAPKLLFHYYDKDFNNEADTPDNFQSRRPNTSFCFLDIRSPGLGDTAMYLCATSRESRSGYTFGSGTRLTVV.

About this clone itself: Different DNA sequences within this sample yield the same CDR3. The gene calls are TRBV5-1 and TRBJ2-7; 9 nucleotides align to TRBD1. V trimming: 4 bases; J trimming: 2 bases; junction bases outside the gene matches: 4. CDR1 and CDR2 (germline): SGHRS, YFSETQ. The CDR3 sequence is 14 residues long. This chain's CDR3 is CASSLGQGAYEQYF. The CDR3 nucleotides are TGCGCCAGCAGCCTGGGACAGGGAGCCTACGAGCAGTACTTC. The complete variable domain, with remaining parts taken from reference TRBV5-1 and TRBJ2-7, reads KAGVTQTPRYLIKTRGQQVTLSCSPISGHRSVSWYQQTPGQGLQFLFEYFSETQRNKGNFPGRFSGRQFSNSRSEMNVSTLELGDSALYLCASSLGQGAYEQYFGPGTRLTVT.

The chain carries TRBV30 and TRBJ2-3; TRBD2 might be the D (6 bases). The V end lost 4 bases, the J end lost 1 base, and 15 bases lay between the germline ends. Germline CDR1 and CDR2: GTSNPN and SVGIG (reference sequence). There are 15 residues in the CDR3. CDR3 sequence reads: CAWIRAGSGTDTQYF. The DNA for the CDR3 is TGTGCCTGGATAAGGGCGGGAAGTGGCACAGATACGCAGTATTTT.

The rearrangement uses TRBV14 and TRBJ2-2; 11 positions agree with TRBD2. The germline CDR1 and CDR2 sequences are SGHDN and FVKESK. V lost 1 base and J lost 5; bases outside the gene matches: 6. The CDR3 covers 17 residues. For the CDR3, the DNA is TGTGCCAGCAGCCAAGCAAGGCCTAGCGGGGGGACCGGGGAGCTGTTTTTT. Its translation: CASSQARPSGGTGELFF.

V is TRBV4-1 and J is TRBJ2-5, with D perhaps matching TRBD2 (5 bases). Trimming left V 0 bases short and J 5 bases short, with 13 bases between. CDR3 length: 15 residues. Germline CDR1 MGHRA, CDR2 YSYEKL. Written as DNA, the CDR3 is TGCGCCAGCAGCCAAGAGGGATCTAGAGGGGAGACCCAGTACTTC. Translation gives CASSQEGSRGETQYF.

J is TRBJ2-5 and V is TRBV18, with a tentative D call TRBD2 (6 bases). The CDR3 length is 17 residues. Trimming pared 3 bases from V and 5 bases from J, leaving 22 bases between. Germline CDR1 KGHSH, CDR2 LQKENI. Here the CDR3 reads CASSPPNGEARSETQYF. Written as DNA, the CDR3 is TGTGCCAGCTCACCTCCCAATGGGGAGGCTCGGTCGGAGACCCAGTACTTC. The complete variable domain, with remaining parts taken from reference TRBV18 and TRBJ2-5, reads NAGVMQNPRHLVRRRGQEARLRCSPMKGHSHVYWYRQLPEEGLKFMVYLQKENIIDESGMPKERFSAEFPKEGPSILRIQQVVRGDSAAYFCASSPPNGEARSETQYFGPGTRLLVL.

For this clone: This sample also contains other DNA sequences that code for the same CDR3. The chain has TRBV5-6 and TRBJ2-2; D perhaps matches TRBD2 (6 bases). The CDR3 has 14 residues. Between the trimmed V and J ends, which lost 0 bases and 6 bases, there was a span of 9 bases. The germline V gene has CDR1 SGHDT and CDR2 YYEEEE. The CDR3 loop reads CASSLDRRAGELFF. For the CDR3, the DNA is TGTGCCAGCAGCTTGGACAGGAGGGCCGGGGAGCTGTTTTTT.